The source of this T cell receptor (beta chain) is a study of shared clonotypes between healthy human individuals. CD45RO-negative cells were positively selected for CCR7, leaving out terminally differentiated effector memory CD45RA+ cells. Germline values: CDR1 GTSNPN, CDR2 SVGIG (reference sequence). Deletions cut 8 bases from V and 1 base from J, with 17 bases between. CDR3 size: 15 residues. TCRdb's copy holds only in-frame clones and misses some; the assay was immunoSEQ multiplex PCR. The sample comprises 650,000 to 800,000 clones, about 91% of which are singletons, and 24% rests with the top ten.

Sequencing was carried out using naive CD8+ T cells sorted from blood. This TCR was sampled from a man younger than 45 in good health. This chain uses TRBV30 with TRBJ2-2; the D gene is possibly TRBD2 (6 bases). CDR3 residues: CALDRWGGNTGELFF. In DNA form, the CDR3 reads TGTGCCCTGGACCGGTGGGGAGGGAACACCGGGGAGCTGTTTTTT.